The present T cell receptor (beta chain) was sequenced within a study of blood T cell repertoires in COVID-19. Whole-study context: COVID-19 samples from acute and convalescent phases originated in the United States, Italy and Spain. PBMCs, B-cell-depleted T cells, or T cells provided the cDNA or gDNA that made up the material.

This clone was counted once. Per the original data handling: Reference gene primer amplification gave nucleated cell count estimates. Profiled with immunoSEQ multiplex PCR; TCRdb holds only in-frame clones, not every one. V and J calls and clone size come straight from that table; D and trimming were deduced from the DNA. The sample contains about 93,000 clones, 90% of which appear only once. Germline CDR1 and CDR2: LNHDA and SQIVND (reference sequence). The length of the CDR3 is 18 residues. V lost 5 bases and J lost 5; bases outside the gene matches: 15. This TCR came from a human donor with active COVID-19. The donor label of this sample is uncertain. Sequenced input: peripheral blood. The chain employs TRBV19 and TRBJ1-2, with TRBD1 identical over 12 bases. The CDR3 DNA follows: TGTGCCAGTAGTCCGACGCCGGGACAGGGGGCGACCTCGTATGGCTACACCTTC. Residues: CASSPTPGQGATSYGYTF.